Included here is one T cell receptor (beta chain) sequence, with context. The sample is drawn from a study of blood T cell repertoires in COVID-19. Sequencing was performed with immunoSEQ multiplex PCR; in TCRdb, only in-frame clones are kept and a portion is missing. The table lists around 62,000 clones, roughly 90% of them singletons. This TCR was recovered from a woman in her fifties or sixties with acute or convalescent COVID-19. Source material: peripheral blood.

Here the CDR3 DNA reads TGTGCCAGCAGTTCGGGACACCTAAACTATGGCTACACCTTC. Translated, it gives CASSSGHLNYGYTF. The rearrangement uses TRBV6-5 and TRBJ1-2, with D possibly TRBD1 on 6 matching bases. CDR1 and CDR2 (germline): MNHEY, SVGAGI. The V end lost 4 bases, the J end lost 2 bases, and 11 bases lay between the germline ends. The CDR3 is 14 residues long.